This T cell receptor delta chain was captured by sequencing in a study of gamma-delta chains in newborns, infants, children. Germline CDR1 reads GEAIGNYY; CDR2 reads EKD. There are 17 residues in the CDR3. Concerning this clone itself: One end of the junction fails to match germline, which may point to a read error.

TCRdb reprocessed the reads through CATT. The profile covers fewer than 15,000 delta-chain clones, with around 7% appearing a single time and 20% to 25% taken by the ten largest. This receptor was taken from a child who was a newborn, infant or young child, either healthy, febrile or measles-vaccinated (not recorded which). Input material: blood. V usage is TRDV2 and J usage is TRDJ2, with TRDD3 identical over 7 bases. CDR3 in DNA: TGTGCCTGTGACTCCCTGGGGGCTACGGCTTTGACCGCACAACTCTTCTTT. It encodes CACDSLGATALTAQLFF.